This T cell receptor beta chain was found in a study of cytomegalovirus exposure and HLA in healthy donors. Unrecorded immune exposure was likely among donors, who were nominally healthy when sampled. The table lists this clone with a few counts. The antigen is unknown. The PCR was carried out with 60 Vbeta primers and 13 Jbeta primers. Assay: immunoSEQ multiplex PCR; the TCRdb copy retains only in-frame clones and omits some. The sample includes about 150,000 clones, 80% of them seen just once. Findings and caveats of the study: In vitro data verified three CMV-associated chains as specific for CMV antigens. The authors judged a highly shared variant cluster likely a sequencing artifact. As was reported, the classifier diagnosed cytomegalovirus status with high specificity and sensitivity.

The sequencing input was PBMCs. The sequence derives from a man aged 25-45 years in good health and CMV-seropositive.

The CDR3 bases are TGTGCCAGCAGTGAAGGGACAGGGTTTGAAAAACTGTTTTTT. This codes for CASSEGTGFEKLFF. V gene TRBV6-1 combines with J gene TRBJ1-4, with 8 bases aligning to TRBD1. J gave up 7 bases and V 1 base, and 2 bases lay outside the gene matches. The germline V gene has CDR1 MNHNS and CDR2 SASEGT. The CDR3 spans 14 residues.